Listed below are T cell receptor beta chains from one sample, sequenced in a study of OX40 agonist ivuxolimab in advanced cancers. Profiling relied on immunoSEQ multiplex PCR, and the TCRdb table lists in-frame clones only, not all of them. The table lists 70,000 to 100,000 clones, roughly 84% of them singletons. The material was CD4+ or CD8+ T cells sorted from blood, obtained in a trial of the OX40 agonist ivuxolimab. Receptors were obtained from an adult with an advanced solid tumor such as melanoma, head and neck, liver or kidney cancer. Both conserved end residues are part of each CDR3. D genes are given only for firm matches. Some rows mark clone size as missing; the rest say once, few, many or name a class of expanded clone.

d_gene: -; abundance: -; j_gene: TRBJ1-1; v_gene: TRBV2; len: 11; CDR3aa: CASIRETEAFF; CDR3nt: TGTGCCAGCATTAGGGAAACTGAAGCTTTCTTT
d_gene: -; abundance: -; j_gene: TRBJ1-4; v_gene: TRBV11-2; len: 14; CDR3aa: CASTHWGAGEKLFF; CDR3nt: TGTGCCAGCACCCACTGGGGGGCAGGCGAAAAACTGTTTTTT
d_gene: TRBD1; abundance: -; j_gene: TRBJ1-3; v_gene: TRBV7-2; len: 14; CDR3aa: CASSQDRAGNTIYF; CDR3nt: TGTGCCAGCAGCCAAGACAGGGCTGGAAACACCATATATTTT
d_gene: -; abundance: -; j_gene: TRBJ2-2; v_gene: TRBV18; len: 16; CDR3aa: CASSPDAIQNTGELFF; CDR3nt: TGTGCCAGCTCACCAGATGCCATCCAGAACACCGGGGAGCTGTTTTTT
d_gene: TRBD1; abundance: many; j_gene: TRBJ1-5; v_gene: TRBV7-2; len: 16; CDR3aa: CASSLRTGTGNQPQHF; CDR3nt: TGTGCCAGCAGCTTACGGACAGGCACGGGCAATCAGCCCCAGCATTTT
d_gene: -; abundance: -; j_gene: TRBJ1-1; v_gene: TRBV5-5; len: 14; CDR3aa: CASSWWGAGTEAFF; CDR3nt: TGTGCCAGCAGCTGGTGGGGGGCTGGCACTGAAGCTTTCTTT
d_gene: -; abundance: -; j_gene: TRBJ1-6; v_gene: TRBV7-3; len: 15; CDR3aa: CASSLSPGDNSPLHF; CDR3nt: TGTGCCAGCAGCTTAAGTCCAGGGGATAATTCACCCCTCCACTTT
d_gene: TRBD1; abundance: -; j_gene: TRBJ2-7; v_gene: TRBV9; len: 15; CDR3aa: CASSGQGWFSYEQYF; CDR3nt: TGTGCCAGCAGCGGACAGGGTTGGTTCTCCTACGAGCAGTACTTC
d_gene: -; abundance: -; j_gene: TRBJ2-4; v_gene: TRBV6-5; len: 16; CDR3aa: CASSYAAALAKNIQYF; CDR3nt: TGTGCCAGCAGTTACGCGGCAGCTCTAGCCAAAAACATTCAGTACTTC
d_gene: -; abundance: -; j_gene: TRBJ2-1; v_gene: TRBV7-2; len: 13; CDR3aa: CASSSNPYNEQFF; CDR3nt: TGTGCCAGCAGTAGCAACCCCTACAATGAGCAGTTCTTC
d_gene: -; abundance: -; j_gene: TRBJ2-7; v_gene: TRBV18; len: 13; CDR3aa: CASSLRVAYEQYF; CDR3nt: TGTGCCAGCTCACTAAGGGTGGCCTACGAGCAGTACTTC
d_gene: TRBD1; abundance: -; j_gene: TRBJ2-5; v_gene: TRBV7-8; len: 16; CDR3aa: CASSQTGGQGAETQYF; CDR3nt: TGTGCCAGCAGCCAGACCGGGGGACAGGGGGCAGAGACCCAGTACTTC
d_gene: TRBD2; abundance: -; j_gene: TRBJ2-1; v_gene: TRBV6-5; len: 15; CDR3aa: CASDNSGGAYNEQFF; CDR3nt: TGTGCCAGTGATAACAGCGGGGGGGCTTACAATGAGCAGTTCTTC
d_gene: -; abundance: -; j_gene: TRBJ1-5; v_gene: TRBV6-6; len: 13; CDR3aa: CASRPGSNQPQHF; CDR3nt: TGTGCCAGCAGGCCAGGGAGCAATCAGCCCCAGCATTTT
d_gene: TRBD1; abundance: once; j_gene: TRBJ1-2; v_gene: TRBV28; len: 15; CDR3aa: CASSLPLGVGQGYTF; CDR3nt: TGTGCCAGCAGTCTACCTTTAGGGGTGGGACAGGGCTACACCTTC
d_gene: TRBD2; abundance: -; j_gene: TRBJ2-1; v_gene: TRBV7-6; len: 12; CDR3aa: CASSTTSGGEFF; CDR3nt: TGTGCCAGCAGCACCACTAGCGGGGGGGAGTTCTTC
d_gene: -; abundance: -; j_gene: TRBJ2-5; v_gene: TRBV5-4; len: 15; CDR3aa: CASSSSTGFIETQYF; CDR3nt: TGTGCCAGCAGCTCCAGTACAGGGTTTATAGAGACCCAGTACTTC
d_gene: -; abundance: -; j_gene: TRBJ1-5; v_gene: TRBV28; len: 11; CDR3aa: CASSPRDTQHF; CDR3nt: TGTGCCAGCAGCCCTCGAGACACCCAGCATTTT
d_gene: TRBD2; abundance: -; j_gene: TRBJ2-1; v_gene: TRBV6-4; len: 18; CDR3aa: CASSPIGLAGATQSKQFF; CDR3nt: TGTGCCAGCAGTCCTATAGGACTAGCGGGGGCCACCCAATCTAAGCAGTTCTTC
d_gene: TRBD2; abundance: -; j_gene: TRBJ2-2; v_gene: TRBV19; len: 15; CDR3aa: CASIQTSGGAGELFF; CDR3nt: TGTGCCAGTATTCAGACTAGCGGGGGGGCCGGGGAGCTGTTTTTT
d_gene: -; abundance: -; j_gene: TRBJ2-5; v_gene: TRBV7-3; len: 13; CDR3aa: CASSLSNQETQYF; CDR3nt: TGTGCCAGCAGCTTAAGCAACCAAGAGACCCAGTACTTC
d_gene: -; abundance: -; j_gene: TRBJ1-4; v_gene: TRBV2; len: 14; CDR3aa: CASRSGRSNEKLFF; CDR3nt: TGTGCCAGCAGGTCAGGGCGGTCTAATGAAAAACTGTTTTTT
d_gene: -; abundance: -; j_gene: TRBJ1-6; v_gene: TRBV18; len: 14; CDR3aa: CASSPVQDNSPLHF; CDR3nt: TGTGCCAGCTCACCGGTGCAAGACAATTCACCCCTCCACTTT
d_gene: TRBD2; abundance: -; j_gene: TRBJ2-5; v_gene: TRBV6-1; len: 15; CDR3aa: CASSAGGLGQETQYF; CDR3nt: TGTGCCAGCAGTGCGGGAGGCCTAGGGCAAGAGACCCAGTACTTC
d_gene: TRBD2; abundance: -; j_gene: TRBJ2-3; v_gene: TRBV6-4; len: 14; CDR3aa: CASSEGTRPDTQYF; CDR3nt: TGTGCCAGCAGTGAGGGGACTAGACCGGATACGCAGTATTTT
d_gene: -; abundance: once; j_gene: TRBJ2-7; v_gene: TRBV25-1; len: 14; CDR3aa: CASSSSGGTYEQYF; CDR3nt: TGTGCCAGCAGTTCGTCTGGTGGAACCTACGAGCAGTACTTC
d_gene: TRBD1; abundance: -; j_gene: TRBJ1-6; v_gene: TRBV19; len: 14; CDR3aa: CASRRGQDNSPLHF; CDR3nt: TGTGCCAGTAGAAGGGGGCAGGATAATTCACCCCTCCACTTT
d_gene: -; abundance: -; j_gene: TRBJ2-3; v_gene: TRBV27; len: 14; CDR3aa: CASSLSPSPDTQYF; CDR3nt: TGTGCCAGCAGTTTATCTCCTAGCCCAGATACGCAGTATTTT
d_gene: -; abundance: -; j_gene: TRBJ1-4; v_gene: TRBV29-1; len: 14; CDR3aa: CSDFRGTREEKLFF; CDR3nt: TGCAGTGATTTCCGTGGGACAAGAGAGGAAAAACTGTTTTTT